These 26 T cell receptor beta chains came from one sample sequenced in a study of early T cells in non-severe SARS-CoV-2 infection. TCRdb reanalysed the 5' RACE reads using MiXCR and keeps one entry per CDR3 protein. The sample comprises more than 25,000 distinct CDR3 sequences, less than 7.5% of which are singletons, and almost 6% rests with the top ten. Sequencing was done on a sample of whole blood. These receptors were taken from an adult who was a healthcare worker with PCR-confirmed SARS-CoV-2 infection or an uninfected control (not recorded which).

This clonotype counts as medium-sized. The chain couples TRBV7-2 to TRBJ2-3; possible D gene TRBD2, 5 bases. CDR1 and CDR2 (germline): SGHTA, FQGNSA. This CDR3 has 13 residues. Deletions cut 1 base from V and 5 bases from J, with 7 bases between. CDR3 residues: CASSLEREDTQYF. CDR3 DNA: TGTGCCAGCAGCTTAGAACGGGAAGATACGCAGTATTTT.

In its sample, this clonotype was seen many times. The V gene is TRBV7-2, the J gene TRBJ1-2; 10 nucleotides line up with TRBD1. The CDR3 covers 17 residues. Germline-derived CDR1 and CDR2 are SGHTA and FQGNSA. J was trimmed by 0 bases and V by 5 bases; bases with no gene match: 9. The CDR3 loop is CASSEDRGFVSNYGYTF. The CDR3 DNA sequence: TGTGCCAGCAGCGAGGACAGGGGGTTCGTCTCTAACTATGGCTACACCTTC.

This clonotype was observed at least ten times. CDR3 residues: CASSLAGPSNQPQHF. The CDR3 DNA reads as TGTGCCAGCAGCTTGGCGGGACCGAGCAATCAGCCCCAGCATTTT. The V and J genes are TRBV5-6 and TRBJ1-5; D might be TRBD1 (5 bases). The V gene lost 0 bases and the J gene lost 1 base, with 8 bases spanning the gap. CDR3 length: 15 residues. Germline loops: CDR1 SGHDT, CDR2 YYEEEE.

This clonotype was seen at least ten times. V and J are TRBV12-2 and TRBJ1-2. TRBV12-2 counts as a pseudogene. This CDR3 is 13 amino acids long. The CDR3, as DNA: TGTGCAAGTCGCTCCCTAGGACCCTTGGGCTACACCTTC. This gives the protein CASRSLGPLGYTF.

The V and J genes are TRBV6-5 and TRBJ2-7; D gene uncertain. The CDR3 is made up of 15 amino acids. V lost 2 bases and J 5 bases, leaving 16 bases between the germline ends. Germline V gene sequence: CDR1 MNHEY, CDR2 SVGAGI. CDR3 coding DNA: TGTGCCAGCAGTTACCGGTGGCGGCAAGGCGACGAGCAGTACTTC. As protein: CASSYRWRQGDEQYF.

This clonotype was seen many times. The rearrangement joins TRBV11-3 to TRBJ2-1, with 8 bases aligning to TRBD1. Trimming at V came to 5 bases and at J to 2 bases, leaving 5 bases not matched to a gene. Looked up from germline, CDR1 is SGHNT and CDR2 is YENEEA. The CDR3 runs to 15 residues. This CDR3 reads CASSPRQGPYNEQFF. CDR3 DNA: TGTGCCAGCAGCCCGAGACAGGGGCCCTACAATGAGCAGTTCTTC.

This clonotype showed up many times. The chain employs TRBV7-2 and TRBJ2-2; D remains ambiguous. Trimming removed 3 bases at V and 4 bases at J, with 6 bases between. The CDR3 consists of 13 residues. Germline V gives CDR1 SGHTA, CDR2 FQGNSA. The CDR3 sequence: CASSFGSTGELFF. The CDR3 coding sequence is TGTGCCAGCAGCTTTGGTAGCACCGGGGAGCTGTTTTTT.

This clonotype occurred many times. The rearrangement links TRBV12-3 or TRBV12-4 to TRBJ2-1; TRBD1 is a possible D gene (5 bases). Deletions cut 1 base from V and 8 bases from J, with 12 bases between. This CDR3 is 14 amino acids long. The CDR3 region has the DNA TGTGCCAGCAGTTTAGGGGGCGGATGGGATGAGCAGTTCTTC. Its protein is CASSLGGGWDEQFF.

The table lists this clonotype with many counts. The chain is built from TRBV18 and TRBJ1-1, with TRBD1 matching 8 bases. The CDR3 runs to 15 residues. Germline-derived CDR1 and CDR2 are KGHSH and LQKENI. V lost 0 bases and J lost 2; bases outside the gene matches: 2. The CDR3 bases are TGTGCCAGCTCACCACCGGGGACAGGCAACACTGAAGCTTTCTTT. It codes for CASSPPGTGNTEAFF.

V usage is TRBV27 and J usage is TRBJ2-3, with D perhaps being TRBD1 or TRBD2 (7 bases each). Germline assignment: CDR1 MNHEY and CDR2 SMNVEV (reference sequence). V lost 11 bases and J lost 3, with 15 bases in between. The CDR3 consists of 13 residues. CDR3 DNA sequence: TGTGCCGGGGGGGACAGAGGAACAGATACGCAGTATTTT. Translating it yields CAGGDRGTDTQYF.

This clonotype came up many times. The chain carries TRBV7-2 and TRBJ2-3; D remains ambiguous. The V end was cut by 5 bases, the J end by 3 bases, with 9 bases between. In germline, CDR1 is SGHTA, CDR2 FQGNSA. The CDR3 has 13 residues. The CDR3 DNA sequence: TGTGCCAGCAGCGTCGGAAGAACAGATACGCAGTATTTT. Residues: CASSVGRTDTQYF.

In this sample, this clonotype turned up many times. The chain is built from TRBV28 and TRBJ1-6; no reliable D call. This CDR3 has 14 amino acids. CDR1 and CDR2 from the germline V gene are MDHEN and SYDVKM. V lost 6 bases and J 5 bases, leaving 11 bases between the germline ends. CDR3 sequence (DNA): TGTGCCAGCAGCTGGCCGTTTGATAATTCACCCCTCCACTTT. This encodes CASSWPFDNSPLHF.

This clonotype was found many times. This chain connects TRBV4-3 to TRBJ2-3; D might be TRBD1 (6 bases). The CDR3 has 14 amino acids. Trimming removed 5 bases from V and 4 bases from J, with 13 bases in between. Germline assignment: CDR1 LGHNA and CDR2 YSLEER. This chain's CDR3 is CASSSRTDSDTQYF. In DNA form, the CDR3 reads TGCGCCAGCAGCTCCCGGACAGATTCAGATACGCAGTATTTT.

This clonotype showed up many times. V and J are TRBV9 and TRBJ1-5; 7 bases are a match to TRBD1. After removal of 3 bases from V and 4 bases from J, the junction contained 4 bases not matched to a gene. The CDR3 has 14 residues. Germline values: CDR1 SGDLS, CDR2 YYNGEE. The CDR3 spells CASSARGTNQPQHF. The DNA of the CDR3 is TGTGCCAGCAGCGCCAGGGGGACGAATCAGCCCCAGCATTTT. The whole variable domain, remainder taken from reference TRBV9 and TRBJ1-5, is DSGVTQTPKHLITATGQRVTLRCSPRSGDLSVYWYQQSLDQGLQFLIQYYNGEERAKGNILERFSAQQFPDLHSELNLSSLELGDSALYFCASSARGTNQPQHFGDGTRLSIL.

This clonotype was seen at least ten times. The rearrangement links TRBV28 to TRBJ1-1; no clear D gene. With 6 bases removed from V and 1 base from J, the gap between germline ends came to 15 bases. This CDR3 has 15 residues. The V gene's germline CDR1 is MDHEN and CDR2 SYDVKM. DNA for the CDR3: TGTGCCAGCAGCCTCACTGGACGGTGGAACACTGAAGCTTTCTTT. Its protein is CASSLTGRWNTEAFF.

To note about this clonotype: Being one base from a much bigger clone, this may be a read error. The V gene is TRBV20-1, the J gene TRBJ2-3; TRBD2 matches at 8 bases. The CDR3 extends over 14 amino acids. V lost 8 bases to trimming and J lost 2 bases; unmatched junction nucleotides: 9. The germline V gene encodes CDR1 DFQATT and CDR2 SNEGSKA (reference sequence). CDR3 sequence (DNA): TGCAGTACTCCAAAGCGGGGGCCCACAGATACGCAGTATTTT. Its translation is CSTPKRGPTDTQYF.

This clonotype was picked up many times. CDR3 loop: CASSLRGSYNSPLHF. The CDR3 bases are TGTGCCAGCAGTTTACGGGGCTCCTATAATTCACCCCTCCACTTT. V and J are TRBV28 and TRBJ1-6; D uncertain. The CDR3 length is 15 residues. Deletions cut 2 bases from V and 0 bases from J, with 5 bases between. In germline, CDR1 is MDHEN, CDR2 SYDVKM. Using reference TRBV28 and TRBJ1-6 for the parts outside the CDR3, the full variable domain is DVKVTQSSRYLVKRTGEKVFLECVQDMDHENMFWYRQDPGLGLRLIYFSYDVKMKEKGDIPEGYSVSREKKERFSLILESASTNQTSMYLCASSLRGSYNSPLHFGNGTRLTVT.

This clonotype came up many times. The chain links TRBV2 to TRBJ2-3; a weak D match, TRBD1 (5 bases). Trimming stripped 4 bases from V and 3 bases from J, with 8 bases between. The CDR3 runs 13 residues. CDR1 is SNHLY, CDR2 FYNNEI, per germline. The CDR3 region is CASSGQGTDTQYF. As DNA, the CDR3 is TGTGCCAGCAGTGGGCAGGGAACAGATACGCAGTATTTT. Drawing the rest from reference TRBV2 and TRBJ2-3, the complete variable domain is EPEVTQTPSHQVTQMGQEVILRCVPISNHLYFYWYRQILGQKVEFLVSFYNNEISEKSEIFDDQFSVERPDGSNFTLKIRSTKLEDSAMYFCASSGQGTDTQYFGPGTRLTVL.

The chain couples TRBV27 to TRBJ1-2; D possibly corresponds to TRBD1 (6 bases). CDR1 is MNHEY, CDR2 SMNVEV, per germline (reference sequence). The CDR3 contains 14 residues. The V gene lost 6 bases and the J gene lost 4 bases, with 15 bases spanning the gap. The CDR3 sequence is CASRATGTSYGYTF. The CDR3 DNA reads as TGTGCCAGCAGAGCAACCGGGACATCCTATGGCTACACCTTC.

The chain carries TRBV7-2 and TRBJ1-1; the D gene is possibly TRBD1 (5 bases). Germline V CDR1 and CDR2: SGHTA, FQGNSA. The V end lost 1 base, the J end lost 1 base, and 7 bases lay between the germline ends. The CDR3 has 14 residues. The CDR3, as DNA: TGTGCCAGCAGCTTAGATGGGGGGAACACTGAAGCTTTCTTT. Amino acid sequence: CASSLDGGNTEAFF.

This clonotype was detected ten times or more. This chain connects TRBV7-2 to TRBJ2-3; D gene unclear. This CDR3 has 14 residues. Per germline, CDR1 SGHTA and CDR2 FQGNSA. The ends were cut back, 5 bases at V and 1 base at J, with 10 bases in the middle. The CDR3 nucleotides are TGTGCCAGCAGCCCCCGCCCTGGCACAGATACGCAGTATTTT. It yields the protein CASSPRPGTDTQYF.

This clonotype was seen more than once but under ten times. This sequence joins TRBV4-2 and TRBJ1-5, with TRBD1 as a possible D gene (6 bases). Trimming left V 0 bases short and J 0 bases short, with 9 bases between. Looked up from germline, CDR1 is LGHNA and CDR2 is YNFKEQ. The CDR3 covers 16 residues. For the CDR3, the DNA is TGTGCCAGCAGCCAAGAAGGGACACATAGCAATCAGCCCCAGCATTTT. It translates to CASSQEGTHSNQPQHF.

Ten or more counts support this clonotype. The gene calls are TRBV7-9 and TRBJ2-7; D is uncertain. Between the trimmed V and J ends, which lost 4 bases and 4 bases, there was a span of 14 bases. Germline CDR1 and CDR2: SEHNR and FQNEAQ (reference sequence). This CDR3 spans 14 amino acids. CDR3: CASSSVSFPYEQYF. The CDR3 DNA is TGTGCCAGCAGCTCCGTCAGTTTTCCTTACGAGCAGTACTTC.

This clonotype was seen at least ten times. J is TRBJ1-4 and V is TRBV12-3 or TRBV12-4; 8 positions match TRBD1. With V trimmed by 5 bases and J by 11 bases, 10 bases remained unmatched. This CDR3 comprises 14 residues. The CDR3 DNA sequence: TGTGCCAGCAGTCCAGGGTGGGACAGGCTCAAACTGTTTTTT. Its translation: CASSPGWDRLKLFF.

This clonotype was seen at least ten times. The V and J genes are TRBV4-3 and TRBJ2-1; D not certain. Germline lookup yields CDR1 LGHNA and CDR2 YSLEER. CDR3 size: 17 residues. Trimming left V 0 bases short and J 0 bases short, with 12 bases between. The CDR3 region is CASSQDVGHNSYNEQFF. In DNA, the CDR3 is TGCGCCAGCAGCCAAGACGTCGGTCACAACTCCTACAATGAGCAGTTCTTC.

This clonotype has ten or more counts. This chain joins TRBV2 and TRBJ2-1; 9 nucleotides match TRBD2. The V and J ends lost 6 bases and 13 bases, in that order; junction bases with no gene match: 7. The CDR3 sequence is 12 residues long. Germline lookup yields CDR1 SNHLY and CDR2 FYNNEI. The CDR3 bases are TGTGCCAGCAGGGGGACCGGGACTAGCCAGTTCTTC. Its translation: CASRGTGTSQFF.